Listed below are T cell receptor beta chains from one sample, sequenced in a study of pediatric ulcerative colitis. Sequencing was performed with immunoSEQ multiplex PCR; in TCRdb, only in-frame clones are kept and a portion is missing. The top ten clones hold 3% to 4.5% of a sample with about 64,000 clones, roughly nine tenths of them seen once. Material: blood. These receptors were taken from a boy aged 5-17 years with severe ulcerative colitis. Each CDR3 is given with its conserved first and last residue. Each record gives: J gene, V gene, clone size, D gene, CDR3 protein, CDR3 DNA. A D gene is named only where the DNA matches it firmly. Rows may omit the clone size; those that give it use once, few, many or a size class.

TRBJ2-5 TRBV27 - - CASSLRAENQETQYF TGTGCCAGCAGTTTAAGGGCAGAAAACCAAGAGACCCAGTACTTC
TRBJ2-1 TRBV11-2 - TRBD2 CASSLDLLAGGNNEQFF TGTGCCAGCAGCTTAGATCTCCTAGCGGGAGGAAACAATGAGCAGTTCTTC
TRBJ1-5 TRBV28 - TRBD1 CASSLPDRGQPQHF TGTGCCAGCAGTTTACCGGACAGGGGCCAGCCCCAGCATTTT
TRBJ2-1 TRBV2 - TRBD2 CASNSRLAGDNEQFF TGTGCCAGCAATTCCCGACTAGCGGGAGACAATGAGCAGTTCTTC
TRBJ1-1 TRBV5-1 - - CASNPGGYTEAFF TGCGCCAGCAACCCGGGTGGGTACACTGAAGCTTTCTTT
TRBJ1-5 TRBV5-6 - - CASSLRSGAGQPQHF TGTGCCAGCAGCTTGCGGAGTGGGGCTGGGCAGCCCCAGCATTTT
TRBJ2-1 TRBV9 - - CASSYFGTVDNEQFF TGTGCCAGCTCTTACTTTGGGACGGTGGATAATGAGCAGTTCTTC
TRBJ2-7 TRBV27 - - CASSPLHPTGPSYEQYF TGTGCCAGCAGTCCGCTACACCCGACAGGTCCCTCCTACGAGCAGTACTTC
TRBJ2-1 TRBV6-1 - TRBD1 CASSESGQGDYEQFF TGTGCCAGCAGTGAATCAGGACAGGGGGACTATGAGCAGTTCTTC
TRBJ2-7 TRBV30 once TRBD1 CAWSVGGEPYEQYF TGTGCCTGGAGTGTAGGGGGCGAGCCCTACGAGCAGTACTTC
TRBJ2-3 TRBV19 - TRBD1 CASRDRATDTQYF TGTGCCAGCCGGGACAGGGCCACAGATACGCAGTATTTT
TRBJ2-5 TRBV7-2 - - CASSLALGSGQETQYF TGTGCCAGCAGCTTGGCCTTGGGGAGCGGTCAAGAGACCCAGTACTTC
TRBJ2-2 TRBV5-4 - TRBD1 CASSTDRENTGELFF TGTGCCAGCAGCACGGACAGGGAGAACACCGGGGAGCTGTTTTTT
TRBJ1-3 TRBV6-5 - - CASSPFISGNTIYF TGTGCCAGCAGTCCGTTCATCTCTGGAAACACCATATATTTT
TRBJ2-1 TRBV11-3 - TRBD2 CASSLGLAVTSSYNEQFF TGTGCCAGCAGCTTAGGACTAGCGGTAACTAGCTCCTACAATGAGCAGTTCTTC
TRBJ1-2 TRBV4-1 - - CASSRSGSYGYTF TGCGCCAGCAGCCGGAGCGGAAGCTATGGCTACACCTTC
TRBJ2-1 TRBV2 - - CASSVSLAWGNEQFF TGTGCCAGCAGTGTTAGTCTAGCCTGGGGCAATGAGCAGTTCTTC
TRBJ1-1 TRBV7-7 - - CASSADYNTEAFF TGTGCTAGCAGTGCTGATTACAACACTGAAGCTTTCTTT
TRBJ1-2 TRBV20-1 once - CSARGGLGYTF TGCAGTGCTAGAGGAGGCCTGGGCTACACCTTC
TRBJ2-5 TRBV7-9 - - CASSLDRVVATQYF TGTGCCAGCAGCTTAGACAGGGTCGTGGCGACCCAGTACTTC
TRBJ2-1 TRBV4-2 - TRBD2 CASSQASSGAFPNEQFF TGTGCCAGCAGCCAAGCCTCTAGCGGGGCTTTTCCGAATGAGCAGTTCTTC
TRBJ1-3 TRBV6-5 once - CASSQEYRDGDTIYF TGTGCCAGCAGTCAGGAATACAGGGATGGGGACACCATATATTTT
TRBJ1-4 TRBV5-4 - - CASSLGPVATNEKLFF TGTGCCAGCAGCTTGGGGCCGGTCGCAACTAATGAAAAACTGTTTTTT
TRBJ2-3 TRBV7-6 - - CASSLGSEDTQYF TGTGCCAGCAGCTTAGGTTCGGAAGATACGCAGTATTTT
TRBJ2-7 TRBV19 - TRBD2 CASSIGSGRGYEQYF TGTGCCAGTAGTATCGGTAGCGGGAGGGGTTACGAGCAGTACTTC
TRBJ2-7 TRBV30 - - CAWSSDSSYEQYF TGTGCCTGGAGTAGTGACAGCTCCTACGAGCAGTACTTC
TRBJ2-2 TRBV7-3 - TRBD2 CASSYGTSGSPHGELFF TGTGCCAGCAGCTACGGGACTAGCGGGAGTCCTCACGGGGAGCTGTTTTTT
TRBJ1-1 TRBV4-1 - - CASSQEGTPYLNTEAFF TGCGCCAGCAGCCAAGAAGGGACCCCCTACTTAAACACTGAAGCTTTCTTT
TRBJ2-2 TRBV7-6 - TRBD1 CASSLGTANTGELFF TGTGCCAGCAGCCTCGGGACAGCGAACACCGGGGAGCTGTTTTTT
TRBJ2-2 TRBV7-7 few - CASSLLENTGELFF TGTGCTAGCAGCTTACTGGAGAACACCGGGGAGCTGTTTTTT
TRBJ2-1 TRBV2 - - CASSRYGNEQFF TGTGCCAGCAGTAGGTACGGCAATGAGCAGTTCTTC
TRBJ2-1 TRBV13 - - CASSLPWDEQFF TGTGCCAGCAGCTTACCCTGGGATGAGCAGTTCTTC
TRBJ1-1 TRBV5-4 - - CASSLPNQNTEAFF TGTGCCAGCAGCTTACCAAACCAGAACACTGAAGCTTTCTTT
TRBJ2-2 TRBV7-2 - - CASSPRGPTNTGELFF TGTGCCAGCAGCCCGCGGGGGCCTACGAACACCGGGGAGCTGTTTTTT
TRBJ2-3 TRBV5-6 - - CASSPQGHSGTDTQYF TGTGCCAGCAGCCCACAGGGACATAGCGGCACAGATACGCAGTATTTT
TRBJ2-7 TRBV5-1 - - CASSLEDIYEQYF TGCGCCAGCAGCTTGGAGGACATTTACGAGCAGTACTTC
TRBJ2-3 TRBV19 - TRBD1 CAIRDRGTDTQYF TGTGCCATCCGGGACAGGGGGACAGATACGCAGTATTTT